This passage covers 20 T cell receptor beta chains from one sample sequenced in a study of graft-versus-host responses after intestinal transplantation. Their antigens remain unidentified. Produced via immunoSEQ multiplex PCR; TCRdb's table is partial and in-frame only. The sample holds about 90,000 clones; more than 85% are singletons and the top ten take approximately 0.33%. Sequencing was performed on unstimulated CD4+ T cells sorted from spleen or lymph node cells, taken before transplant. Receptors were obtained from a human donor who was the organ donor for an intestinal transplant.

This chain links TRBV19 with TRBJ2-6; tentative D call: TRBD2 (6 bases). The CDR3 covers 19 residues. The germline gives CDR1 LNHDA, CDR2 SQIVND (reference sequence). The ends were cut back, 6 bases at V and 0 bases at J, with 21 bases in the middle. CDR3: CASSQGLYTDYSGANVLTF. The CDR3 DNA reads TGTGCCAGTAGCCAAGGACTGTACACGGACTACTCTGGGGCCAACGTCCTGACTTTC.

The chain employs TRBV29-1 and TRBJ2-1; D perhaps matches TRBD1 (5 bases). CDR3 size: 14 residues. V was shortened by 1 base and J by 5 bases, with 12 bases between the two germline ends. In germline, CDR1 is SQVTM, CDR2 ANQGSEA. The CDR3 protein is CSVEAPTGHNEQFF. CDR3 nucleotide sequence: TGCAGCGTTGAAGCGCCTACAGGCCACAATGAGCAGTTCTTC.

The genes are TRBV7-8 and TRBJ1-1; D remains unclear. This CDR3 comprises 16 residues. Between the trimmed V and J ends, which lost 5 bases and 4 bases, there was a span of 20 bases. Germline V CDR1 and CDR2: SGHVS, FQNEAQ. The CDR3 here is CASSLLAAMGATEAFF. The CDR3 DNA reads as TGTGCCAGCAGCCTCTTGGCGGCGATGGGAGCCACTGAAGCTTTCTTT.

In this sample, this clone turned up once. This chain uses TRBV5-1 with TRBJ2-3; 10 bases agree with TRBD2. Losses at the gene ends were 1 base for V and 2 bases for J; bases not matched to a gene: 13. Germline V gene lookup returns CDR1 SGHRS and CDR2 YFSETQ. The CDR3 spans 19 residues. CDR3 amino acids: CASSLTPSGGSSYTDTQYF. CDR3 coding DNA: TGCGCCAGCAGCTTGACTCCTAGCGGGGGCTCCTCCTACACAGATACGCAGTATTTT.

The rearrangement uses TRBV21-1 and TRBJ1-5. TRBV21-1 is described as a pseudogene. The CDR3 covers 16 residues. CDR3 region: CASSKSRADGNQPQHF. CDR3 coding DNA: TGTGCCAGCAGCAAATCGAGGGCAGACGGCAATCAGCCCCAGCATTTT.

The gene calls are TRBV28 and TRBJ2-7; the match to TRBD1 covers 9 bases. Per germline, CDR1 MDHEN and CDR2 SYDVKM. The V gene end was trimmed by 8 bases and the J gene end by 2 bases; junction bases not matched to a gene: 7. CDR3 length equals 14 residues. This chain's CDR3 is CASSGQGLPYEQYF. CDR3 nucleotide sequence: TGTGCCAGCTCAGGACAGGGGCTTCCCTACGAGCAGTACTTC.

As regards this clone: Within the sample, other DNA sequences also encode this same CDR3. The CDR3 sequence: CASSLGGSATDTQYF. The CDR3, as DNA: TGCGCCAGCAGCTTGGGGGGTAGCGCCACAGATACGCAGTATTTT. The chain has TRBV5-1 and TRBJ2-3, with a weak D call TRBD2 (5 bases). CDR3 size: 15 residues. In germline, CDR1 is SGHRS, CDR2 YFSETQ. The V gene lost 0 bases and the J gene lost 2 bases, with 10 bases spanning the gap.

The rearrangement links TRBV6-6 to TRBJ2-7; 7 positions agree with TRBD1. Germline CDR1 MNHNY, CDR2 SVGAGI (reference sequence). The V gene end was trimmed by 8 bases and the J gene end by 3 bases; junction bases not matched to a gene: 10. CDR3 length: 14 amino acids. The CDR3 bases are TGTGCCAGCTCTGTCCCGGGACAGAACTACGAGCAGTACTTC. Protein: CASSVPGQNYEQYF.

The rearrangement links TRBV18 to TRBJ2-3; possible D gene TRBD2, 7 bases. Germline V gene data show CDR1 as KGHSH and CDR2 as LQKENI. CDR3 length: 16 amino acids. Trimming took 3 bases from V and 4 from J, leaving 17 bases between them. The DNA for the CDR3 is TGTGCCAGCTCACCGCCATGGGCGGGGGCTGCAGATACGCAGTATTTT. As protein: CASSPPWAGAADTQYF.

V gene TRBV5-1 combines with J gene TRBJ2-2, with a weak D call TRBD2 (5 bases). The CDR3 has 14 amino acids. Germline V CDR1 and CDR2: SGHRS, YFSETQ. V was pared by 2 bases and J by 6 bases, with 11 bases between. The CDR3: CASSFGVRAGELFF. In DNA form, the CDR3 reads TGCGCCAGCAGCTTTGGAGTGAGGGCCGGGGAGCTGTTTTTT.

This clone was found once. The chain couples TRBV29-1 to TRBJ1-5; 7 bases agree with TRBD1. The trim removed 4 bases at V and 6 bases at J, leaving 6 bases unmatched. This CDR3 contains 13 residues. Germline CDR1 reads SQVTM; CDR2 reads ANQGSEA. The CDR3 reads CSVGGGAGQPQHF. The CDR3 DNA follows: TGCAGCGTTGGAGGGGGCGCAGGTCAGCCCCAGCATTTT. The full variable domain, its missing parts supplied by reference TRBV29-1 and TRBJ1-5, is SAVISQKPSRDICQRGTSLTIQCQVDSQVTMMFWYRQQPGQSLTLIATANQGSEATYESGFVIDKFPISRPNLTFSTLTVSNMSPEDSSIYLCSVGGGAGQPQHFGDGTRLSIL.

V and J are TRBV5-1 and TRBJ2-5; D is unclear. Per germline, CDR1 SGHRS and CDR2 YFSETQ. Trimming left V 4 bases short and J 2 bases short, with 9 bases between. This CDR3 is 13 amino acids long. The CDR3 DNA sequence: TGCGCCAGCAGCGTTACTGCTCAAGAGACCCAGTACTTC. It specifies CASSVTAQETQYF.

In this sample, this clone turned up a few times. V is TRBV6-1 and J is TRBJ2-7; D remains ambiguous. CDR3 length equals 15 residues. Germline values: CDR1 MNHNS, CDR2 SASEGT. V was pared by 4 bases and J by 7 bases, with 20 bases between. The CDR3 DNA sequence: TGTGCCAGCAGTGGATCCCTCACTGGGCTAAGGGAGCAGTACTTC. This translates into CASSGSLTGLREQYF.

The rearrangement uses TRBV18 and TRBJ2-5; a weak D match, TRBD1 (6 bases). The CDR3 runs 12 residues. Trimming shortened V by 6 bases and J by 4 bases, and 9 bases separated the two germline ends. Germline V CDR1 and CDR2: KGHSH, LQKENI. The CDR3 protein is CASSSGAETQYF. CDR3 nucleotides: TGTGCCAGCTCGTCAGGGGCAGAGACCCAGTACTTC.

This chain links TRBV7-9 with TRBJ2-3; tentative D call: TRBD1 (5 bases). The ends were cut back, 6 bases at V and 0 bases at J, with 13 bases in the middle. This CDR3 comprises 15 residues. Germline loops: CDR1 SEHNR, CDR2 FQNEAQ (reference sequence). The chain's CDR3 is CASSYQGTSTDTQYF. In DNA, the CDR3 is TGTGCCAGCAGTTACCAGGGAACTAGCACAGATACGCAGTATTTT.

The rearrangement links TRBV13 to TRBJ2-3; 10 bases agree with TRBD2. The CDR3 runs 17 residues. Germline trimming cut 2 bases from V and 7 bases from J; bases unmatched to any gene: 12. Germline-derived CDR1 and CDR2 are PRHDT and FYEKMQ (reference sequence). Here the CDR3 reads CASSLRPSGGPQNTQYF. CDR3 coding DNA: TGTGCCAGCAGCTTAAGGCCTAGCGGGGGCCCACAAAATACGCAGTATTTT.

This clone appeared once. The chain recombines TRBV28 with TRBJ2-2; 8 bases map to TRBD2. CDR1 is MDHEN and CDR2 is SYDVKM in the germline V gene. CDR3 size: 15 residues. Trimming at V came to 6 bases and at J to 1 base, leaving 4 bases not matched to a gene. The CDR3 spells CASRVAGLNTGELFF. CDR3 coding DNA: TGTGCCAGCAGAGTAGCGGGATTGAACACCGGGGAGCTGTTTTTT. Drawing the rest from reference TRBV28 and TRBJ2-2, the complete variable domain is DVKVTQSSRYLVKRTGEKVFLECVQDMDHENMFWYRQDPGLGLRLIYFSYDVKMKEKGDIPEGYSVSREKKERFSLILESASTNQTSMYLCASRVAGLNTGELFFGEGSRLTVL.

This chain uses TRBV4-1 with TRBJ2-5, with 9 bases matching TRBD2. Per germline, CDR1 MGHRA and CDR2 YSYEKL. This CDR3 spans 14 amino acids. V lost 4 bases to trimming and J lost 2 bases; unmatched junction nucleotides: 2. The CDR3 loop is CASSPGLAQETQYF. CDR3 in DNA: TGCGCCAGCAGCCCGGGACTAGCTCAAGAGACCCAGTACTTC.

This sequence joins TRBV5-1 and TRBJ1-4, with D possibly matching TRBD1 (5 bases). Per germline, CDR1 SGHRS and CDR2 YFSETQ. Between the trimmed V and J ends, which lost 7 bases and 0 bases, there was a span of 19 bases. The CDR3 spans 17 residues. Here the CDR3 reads CASGRGSVHATNEKLFF. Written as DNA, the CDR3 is TGCGCCAGCGGACGGGGGTCTGTTCACGCAACTAATGAAAAACTGTTTTTT.

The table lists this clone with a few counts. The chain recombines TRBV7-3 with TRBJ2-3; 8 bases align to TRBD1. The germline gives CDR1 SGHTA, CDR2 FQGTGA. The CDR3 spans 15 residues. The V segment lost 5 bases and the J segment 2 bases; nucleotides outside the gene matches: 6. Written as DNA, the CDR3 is TGTGCCAGCAGCCGGACAGGGTTATACACAGATACGCAGTATTTT. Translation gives CASSRTGLYTDTQYF.